Shown below are 20 T cell receptor beta chains from a single sample sequenced in a study of T cells after yellow fever vaccination. TCRdb re-called the 5' RACE reads with MiXCR, one entry per CDR3 protein. The repertoire consists of roughly 240,000 distinct CDR3 sequences, with less than 7.5% occurring once and the leading ten covering approximately 1.1%. The specimen was CD4+ T cells sorted from PBMCs, collected on the day of the yellow fever booster vaccination. These TCRs come from a man aged 30 to 39 who received the YFV17D yellow fever vaccine.

The sample holds many counts of this clonotype. This rearrangement joins TRBV27 to TRBJ2-3; tentatively, D is TRBD1 or TRBD2 (5 bases each). The CDR3 is 15 amino acids. Trimming took 5 bases from V and 1 from J, leaving 13 bases between them. Germline V CDR1 and CDR2: MNHEY, SMNVEV (reference sequence). CDR3 sequence (DNA): TGTGCCAGCAGTGGGGGTCTAGTAGGCACAGATACGCAGTATTTT. It specifies CASSGGLVGTDTQYF.

In its sample, this clonotype was seen a few times. The rearrangement joins TRBV7-2 to TRBJ2-5, with D maybe TRBD1 (6 bases). In germline, CDR1 is SGHTA, CDR2 FQGNSA. Trimming took 7 bases from V and 7 from J, leaving 22 bases between them. The CDR3 length is 15 residues. CDR3 sequence: CASTREGVQGLTQYF. The CDR3, as DNA: TGTGCCAGCACCCGAGAGGGAGTTCAGGGGCTGACCCAGTACTTC.

J is TRBJ2-2 and V is TRBV3-1, with 8 bases fitting TRBD2. Germline-derived CDR1 and CDR2 are LGHDT and YNNKEL (reference sequence). This CDR3 contains 15 residues. V lost 10 bases, J lost 6 bases, and 13 bases stayed unmatched. The CDR3: CATGPFGTSPGELFF. The CDR3 coding sequence is TGTGCCACAGGGCCGTTCGGGACTAGTCCCGGGGAGCTGTTTTTT.

In this sample, this clonotype turned up many times. The chain employs TRBV20-1 and TRBJ2-5; maybe TRBD1 (5 bases). From germline, CDR1 is DFQATT and CDR2 SNEGSKA (reference sequence). Trimming shortened V by 1 base and J by 3 bases, and 12 bases separated the two germline ends. The CDR3 is 14 residues long. The CDR3 DNA reads as TGCAGTGCTAGAGTCCCGGCCAGGGAAGAGACCCAGTACTTC. It specifies CSARVPAREETQYF.

As regards this clonotype: Given a much more abundant clone one base away, this may be a read error. The rearrangement joins TRBV20-1 to TRBJ2-3, with D unresolved. The germline V gene has CDR1 DFQATT and CDR2 SNEGSKA (reference sequence). V lost 8 bases to trimming and J lost 0 bases, with 21 bases between them. This CDR3 is 16 amino acids long. The CDR3 protein is CSTITLGGTSTDTQYF. The CDR3 DNA reads TGCAGTACTATTACTTTGGGCGGAACTAGCACAGATACGCAGTATTTT.

The chain joins TRBV24-1 to TRBJ2-1; D may be TRBD1 or TRBD2 (5 bases each). The V gene's germline CDR1 is KGHDR and CDR2 SFDVKD. Trimming shortened V by 5 bases and J by 0 bases, and 7 bases separated the two germline ends. The CDR3 is made up of 14 amino acids. The CDR3: CATSGGSSYNEQFF. The CDR3 coding sequence is TGTGCCACCAGTGGGGGGAGCTCCTACAATGAGCAGTTCTTC.

The chain carries TRBV24-1 and TRBJ2-5; D call uncertain. V was cut by 1 base and J by 3 bases, with 5 bases left in between. The CDR3 covers 13 residues. Germline assignment: CDR1 KGHDR and CDR2 SFDVKD. The CDR3 spells CATSDFNKETQYF. The CDR3 DNA sequence: TGTGCCACCAGTGATTTCAACAAAGAGACCCAGTACTTC.

The chain has TRBV12-3 or TRBV12-4 and TRBJ1-4, with 8 nucleotides matching TRBD1. The CDR3 is 14 residues long. The junction had 6 bases not matched to a gene; V was cut back by 4 bases and J by 8 bases. CDR3 amino acids: CASSSGGSEEKLFF. The CDR3 bases are TGTGCCAGCAGTTCAGGGGGCTCGGAAGAAAAACTGTTTTTT.

Concerning this clonotype: This could be a read error, since a much larger clone is one nucleotide away. The genes are TRBV12-3 or TRBV12-4 and TRBJ2-3; D call uncertain. The CDR3 covers 14 residues. The V and J ends lost 6 bases and 0 bases respectively, with 10 bases between them. In nucleotides, the CDR3 is TGTGCCAGCAGCTTTAGCATTAGCACAGATACGCAGTATTTT. Its protein product is CASSFSISTDTQYF.

The table lists this clonotype with many counts. V is TRBV5-1 and J is TRBJ2-7; tentatively, D is TRBD2 (5 bases). The germline V and J ends were trimmed by 4 bases and 2 bases, with 22 bases remaining between them. CDR1 and CDR2 from the germline V gene are SGHRS and YFSETQ. The CDR3 length is 17 residues. The CDR3 bases are TGCGCCAGCAGCCCTAGGTTGGGAGCACCCTCAACCTACGAGCAGTACTTC. It translates to CASSPRLGAPSTYEQYF.

This CDR3 is CASSLEGGTNTGELFF. DNA for the CDR3: TGTGCCAGCAGCTTAGAAGGGGGAACGAACACCGGGGAGCTGTTTTTT. This rearrangement joins TRBV7-2 to TRBJ2-2; D might be TRBD1 (6 bases). The CDR3 runs 16 residues. Per germline, CDR1 SGHTA and CDR2 FQGNSA. Trimming shortened V by 1 base and J by 0 bases, and 9 bases separated the two germline ends.

The chain employs TRBV7-9 and TRBJ2-5, with TRBD2 matching over 13 bases. Trimming took 5 bases from V and 5 from J; bases not matched to a gene: 8. This CDR3 spans 16 amino acids. Germline loops: CDR1 SEHNR, CDR2 FQNEAQ (reference sequence). CDR3 loop: CASSGGLAGVGETQYF. The CDR3 DNA sequence: TGTGCCAGCAGCGGAGGACTAGCGGGAGTGGGGGAGACCCAGTACTTC.

The chain employs TRBV5-1 and TRBJ2-7; 9 bases align to TRBD1. Germline trimming cut 3 bases from V and 7 bases from J; bases unmatched to any gene: 11. The CDR3 length is 15 residues. The germline V gene encodes CDR1 SGHRS and CDR2 YFSETQ. DNA for the CDR3: TGCGCCAGCAGCTGGCTACAAACAGGGGGCGGTGAGCAGTACTTC. Translation: CASSWLQTGGGEQYF.

V usage is TRBV3-1 and J usage is TRBJ2-3; D gene uncertain. This CDR3 is 16 amino acids long. V was clipped by 0 bases and J by 3 bases, with 13 bases between them. In germline, CDR1 is LGHDT, CDR2 YNNKEL (reference sequence). CDR3 in amino acids: CASSQDLGSLTDTQYF. The CDR3 DNA sequence: TGTGCCAGCAGCCAAGATCTTGGTAGCTTAACAGATACGCAGTATTTT.

This clonotype has a count of ten or more. The J gene is TRBJ2-4, the V gene TRBV5-1; no reliable D call. This CDR3 comprises 15 residues. Trimming took 0 bases from V and 4 from J, leaving 11 bases between them. CDR1 SGHRS and CDR2 YFSETQ come from the germline V gene. CDR3 sequence reads: CASSLDGPVKNIQYF. The CDR3 nucleotides are TGCGCCAGCAGCTTGGATGGACCAGTTAAAAACATTCAGTACTTC.

Only a few counts were recorded for this clonotype. The chain is built from TRBV3-1 and TRBJ2-7, with a tentative D call TRBD1 (6 bases). In germline, CDR1 is LGHDT, CDR2 YNNKEL (reference sequence). The CDR3 has 15 residues. Trimming removed 0 bases from V and 6 bases from J, with 15 bases in between. CDR3 residues: CASSQDIGGAGEQYF. CDR3 nucleotide sequence: TGTGCCAGCAGCCAAGATATTGGGGGCGCGGGCGAGCAGTACTTC.

This clonotype was observed many times. The chain uses TRBV10-3 and TRBJ2-3, with D maybe TRBD1 (5 bases). V lost 5 bases and J 3 bases, leaving 9 bases between the germline ends. The CDR3 spans 13 residues. Germline CDR1 and CDR2: ENHRY and SYGVKD. This CDR3 reads CAISTDRTDTQYF. The CDR3 nucleotides are TGTGCCATCAGTACAGACAGAACAGATACGCAGTATTTT.

Notes on this clonotype: The junction and the germline gene differ at one end; a read error may be behind it. V gene TRBV5-5 combines with J gene TRBJ2-7; D gene ambiguous. There are 14 residues in the CDR3. Germline values: CDR1 SGHKS, CDR2 YYEKEE (reference sequence). The CDR3: CGSSLRSGYYEQYF. The CDR3 nucleotides are TGTGGCAGCAGCTTGAGGTCTGGTTACTACGAGCAGTACTTC.

J is TRBJ2-1 and V is TRBV11-2, with a weak D call TRBD2 (5 bases). The CDR3 contains 15 residues. Deletions cut 5 bases from V and 4 bases from J, with 15 bases between. Germline values: CDR1 SGHAT, CDR2 FQNNGV. For the CDR3, the DNA is TGTGCCAGCAGCGAGGGTGCTAGCCGATACAATGAGCAGTTCTTC. This codes for CASSEGASRYNEQFF. The full variable domain, in which reference TRBV11-2 and TRBJ2-1 provide the parts outside the CDR3, is EAGVAQSPRYKIIEKRQSVAFWCNPISGHATLYWYQQILGQGPKLLIQFQNNGVVDDSQLPKDRFSAERLKGVDSTLKIQPAKLEDSAVYLCASSEGASRYNEQFFGPGTRLTVL.

The genes are TRBV7-8 and TRBJ1-2; 9 bases fit TRBD1. Trimming removed 1 base from V and 1 base from J; junction bases left unmatched: 4. The CDR3 extends over 16 amino acids. Looked up from germline, CDR1 is SGHVS and CDR2 is FQNEAQ. CDR3 nucleotide sequence: TGTGCCAGCAGCTTAGGGGGGGACAGGGATAACTATGGCTACACCTTC. Translated: CASSLGGDRDNYGYTF.